The 21 T cell receptor beta chains below were found in one sample sequenced in a study of Ad26.COV2.S vaccination and SARS-CoV-2 variants. Specified treatment: around 19 received Ad26.COV2.S at low or high dose, single or two shots; five or six received placebo; per-sample allocation not given. After the first vaccine or placebo injection, samples were drawn on day 63. Sequencing was performed with immunoSEQ multiplex PCR; in TCRdb, only in-frame clones are kept and a portion is missing. Among 300,000 to 500,000 clones, more than 85% were seen once, and the ten largest hold around 3.4%. Sequences were derived from peripheral blood, sampled in a trial of Ad26.COV2.S vaccine versus placebo. The receptors here all came from a person aged 18 to 59 who received the Ad26.COV2.S COVID-19 vaccine or a placebo.

This rearrangement joins TRBV6-5 to TRBJ1-1, with D uncertain. Trimming shortened V by 8 bases and J by 5 bases, and 9 bases separated the two germline ends. Germline V gene sequence: CDR1 MNHEY, CDR2 SVGAGI. The CDR3 length is 11 residues. CDR3 protein: CASGSGTEAFF. CDR3 nucleotides: TGTGCCAGCGGGAGCGGTACTGAAGCTTTCTTT.

This chain links TRBV7-8 with TRBJ2-7; either TRBD1 or TRBD2 may fit D (6 bases each). CDR3 length: 14 amino acids. V gave up 2 bases and J gave up 4 bases, with 12 bases separating them. Germline CDR1 and CDR2: SGHVS and FQNEAQ. CDR3 region: CASSLFGGRYEQYF. The DNA for the CDR3 is TGTGCCAGCAGCTTATTTGGGGGGCGGTACGAGCAGTACTTC.

The V call is TRBV3-1 (or the pseudogene TRBV3-2), the J call TRBJ2-7; 11 nucleotides agree with TRBD2. The CDR3 consists of 18 residues. J gave up 2 bases and V 4 bases, and 13 bases lay outside the gene matches. The germline gives CDR1 LGHDT, CDR2 YNNKEL (reference sequence). The CDR3 region has the DNA TGTGCCAGCAGCCCCCGTCGGCTAGCGGGGGGCCAGACCTACGAGCAGTACTTC. Protein product: CASSPRRLAGGQTYEQYF.

The chain joins TRBV12-3 or TRBV12-4 to TRBJ1-1; D unresolved. The CDR3 runs to 12 residues. Trimming took off 3 bases at V and 5 bases at J, with 7 bases between the two ends. DNA for the CDR3: TGTGCCAGCAGTTTTTTGAGGACTGAAGCTTTCTTT. It yields the protein CASSFLRTEAFF.

This chain connects TRBV7-9 to TRBJ1-1; D ambiguous. V lost 5 bases, J lost 4 bases, and 14 bases lay in between. The germline CDR1 and CDR2 sequences are SEHNR and FQNEAQ (reference sequence). This CDR3 spans 14 amino acids. CDR3 region: CASSRDLEGTEAFF. The CDR3 DNA sequence: TGTGCCAGCAGCCGCGACCTGGAGGGCACTGAAGCTTTCTTT.

The rearrangement joins TRBV5-1 to TRBJ1-1, with D perhaps TRBD1 (6 bases). Trimming removed 4 bases from V and 2 bases from J, with 12 bases in between. The CDR3 extends over 14 amino acids. Per germline, CDR1 SGHRS and CDR2 YFSETQ. In nucleotides, the CDR3 is TGCGCCAGCAGCAATGGACAGCCCAACACTGAAGCTTTCTTT. Translated, it gives CASSNGQPNTEAFF.

The chain has TRBV6-5 and TRBJ2-7; D not certain. The length of the CDR3 is 16 residues. Trimming removed 0 bases from V and 1 base from J, with 13 bases in between. The germline gives CDR1 MNHEY, CDR2 SVGAGI. The CDR3 region is CASSYSWGSESYEQYF. The CDR3 bases are TGTGCCAGCAGTTACTCGTGGGGATCGGAATCCTACGAGCAGTACTTC.

This clone was picked up one time. The chain is built from TRBV5-3 and TRBJ2-3; 8 bases line up with TRBD1. TRBV5-3 counts as an open reading frame of uncertain function. The ends lost 0 bases at V and 1 base at J; junction bases unmatched: 7. This CDR3 has 17 residues. The CDR3 sequence: CARSLVLTGEGTDTQYF. In nucleotides, the CDR3 is TGTGCCAGAAGCTTGGTTCTGACAGGGGAAGGCACAGATACGCAGTATTTT.

V and J are TRBV7-8 and TRBJ1-5; 10 nucleotides line up with TRBD1. This CDR3 has 15 amino acids. After removal of 3 bases from V and 5 bases from J, the junction contained 4 bases not matched to a gene. Germline assignment: CDR1 SGHVS and CDR2 FQNEAQ. In DNA, the CDR3 is TGTGCCAGCAGCTTGACAGGGGGCAGCCATCAGCCCCAGCATTTT. Translation gives CASSLTGGSHQPQHF.

This CDR3 is CASSKLSRLMNTEAFF. The CDR3 bases are TGTGCCAGCAGCAAACTCTCTCGGCTGATGAACACTGAAGCTTTCTTT. This rearrangement joins TRBV21-1 to TRBJ1-1. TRBV21-1 is described as a pseudogene. The length of the CDR3 is 16 residues.

The V and J genes are TRBV9 and TRBJ2-3; D is unresolved. This CDR3 is 14 amino acids long. Germline V gene lookup returns CDR1 SGDLS and CDR2 YYNGEE. The V end was cut by 4 bases, the J end by 4 bases, with 13 bases between. CDR3 in amino acids: CASSTQKFSDTQYF. CDR3 sequence (DNA): TGTGCCAGCAGCACCCAGAAGTTCTCAGATACGCAGTATTTT.

V gene TRBV4-2 combines with J gene TRBJ1-4; tentative D call: TRBD1 (5 bases). Germline V gene lookup returns CDR1 LGHNA and CDR2 YNFKEQ. The CDR3 contains 20 residues. V gave up 4 bases and J gave up 0 bases, with 24 bases separating them. CDR3 nucleotide sequence: TGTGCCAGCAGCCCCAAGACATCCTCGGGGGGGGAGTCAACTAATGAAAAACTGTTTTTT. Translating gives CASSPKTSSGGESTNEKLFF.

This clone has only a few counts. The chain links TRBV4-3 to TRBJ2-1; 11 nucleotides agree with TRBD2. Trimming took 4 bases from V and 0 from J; bases not matched to a gene: 2. The length of the CDR3 is 16 residues. Germline V gene sequence: CDR1 LGHNA, CDR2 YSLEER. CDR3 in amino acids: CASSRLAGGSYNEQFF. The CDR3 DNA reads as TGCGCCAGCAGCCGTCTAGCGGGGGGCTCCTACAATGAGCAGTTCTTC.

The chain has TRBV6-5 and TRBJ2-1, with D possibly being TRBD1 (5 bases). In germline, CDR1 is MNHEY, CDR2 SVGAGI. Trimming stripped 2 bases from V and 3 bases from J, with 14 bases between. The CDR3 contains 16 residues. The CDR3 reads CASSYVQGWGYNEQFF. The CDR3 DNA follows: TGTGCCAGCAGTTACGTCCAGGGTTGGGGCTACAATGAGCAGTTCTTC.

This clone showed up just once. Other nucleotide sequences in the sample specify the same CDR3. The chain carries TRBV27 and TRBJ1-1; D not certain. The CDR3 contains 14 residues. The germline V gene encodes CDR1 MNHEY and CDR2 SMNVEV (reference sequence). V gave up 3 bases and J gave up 0 bases, with 8 bases separating them. CDR3 in amino acids: CASSLTGMNTEAFF. The CDR3 DNA reads as TGTGCCAGCAGTTTGACGGGCATGAACACTGAAGCTTTCTTT.

The rearrangement uses TRBV11-3 and TRBJ2-5; D gene ambiguous. V was clipped by 3 bases and J by 5 bases, with 10 bases between them. This CDR3 is 13 amino acids long. CDR1 is SGHNT and CDR2 is YENEEA in the germline V gene. CDR3: CASSLAGSETQYF. DNA for the CDR3: TGTGCCAGCAGCTTGGCCGGGTCGGAGACCCAGTACTTC.

The chain joins TRBV6-6 to TRBJ2-7; perhaps TRBD1 as D (5 bases). This CDR3 has 17 residues. The V end lost 5 bases, the J end lost 0 bases, and 20 bases lay between the germline ends. In germline, CDR1 is MNHNY, CDR2 SVGAGI (reference sequence). The CDR3 reads CASSPLRVGPSSYEQYF. CDR3 DNA sequence: TGTGCCAGCAGTCCCCTCAGGGTCGGACCGAGCTCCTACGAGCAGTACTTC.

V is TRBV7-6 and J is TRBJ2-6; D possibly corresponds to TRBD1 (5 bases). V shed 6 bases and J shed 2 bases, with 17 bases lying between them. CDR1 is SGHVS and CDR2 is FNYEAQ in the germline V gene. The CDR3 has 17 amino acids. CDR3 bases: TGTGCCAGCAGGCCTGGGGCAGGGCTAGCTGGGGCCAACGTCCTGACTTTC. It specifies CASRPGAGLAGANVLTF.

This chain joins TRBV4-1 and TRBJ1-1; no reliable D call. V lost 0 bases to trimming and J lost 1 base, with 6 bases between them. This CDR3 contains 14 residues. Germline V gene lookup returns CDR1 MGHRA and CDR2 YSYEKL. CDR3 sequence: CASSQDSGNTEAFF. CDR3 sequence (DNA): TGCGCCAGCAGCCAAGATTCGGGGAACACTGAAGCTTTCTTT.

The V and J genes are TRBV5-6 and TRBJ1-6; D is unresolved. This CDR3 has 13 amino acids. Trimming shortened V by 4 bases and J by 4 bases, and 6 bases separated the two germline ends. Germline loops: CDR1 SGHDT, CDR2 YYEEEE. For the CDR3, the DNA is TGTGCCAGCAGCATACGTTATAATTCACCCCTCCACTTT. Its protein product is CASSIRYNSPLHF.

The chain recombines TRBV11-2 with TRBJ1-1; D is possibly TRBD1 (6 bases). The CDR3 totals 17 residues. The V end lost 4 bases, the J end lost 0 bases, and 18 bases lay between the germline ends. Germline V lookup: CDR1 SGHAT, CDR2 FQNNGV. In DNA form, the CDR3 reads TGTGCCAGCAGCTCCAGACAGGTATTTATCATGAACACTGAAGCTTTCTTT. Residues: CASSSRQVFIMNTEAFF.